This TCR beta chain was sequenced in a study of T cell responses to AZD1222 COVID-19 vaccine. Study-level findings and limits: Repertoire sampling occurred only after the peak T cell response.

V lost 5 bases to trimming and J lost 6 bases; unmatched junction nucleotides: 12. Germline loops: CDR1 SGHDN, CDR2 FVKESK. There are 15 residues in the CDR3. A word on this clone: Antigen specificity is unknown.

Generated by immunoSEQ multiplex PCR, the TCRdb table keeps only in-frame clones and is missing some. This table holds 130,000 to 150,000 clones, 85% to 90% found once. The chain carries TRBV14 and TRBJ2-7; 8 bases agree with TRBD1. The sequencing used peripheral blood, collected on day 0 of AZD1222 vaccination. This clonotype was obtained from an adult in good health. The CDR3 nucleotides are TGTGCCAGCAGCGACAGGGGACCGTTTGATCGCGAGCAGTACTTC. This encodes CASSDRGPFDREQYF.